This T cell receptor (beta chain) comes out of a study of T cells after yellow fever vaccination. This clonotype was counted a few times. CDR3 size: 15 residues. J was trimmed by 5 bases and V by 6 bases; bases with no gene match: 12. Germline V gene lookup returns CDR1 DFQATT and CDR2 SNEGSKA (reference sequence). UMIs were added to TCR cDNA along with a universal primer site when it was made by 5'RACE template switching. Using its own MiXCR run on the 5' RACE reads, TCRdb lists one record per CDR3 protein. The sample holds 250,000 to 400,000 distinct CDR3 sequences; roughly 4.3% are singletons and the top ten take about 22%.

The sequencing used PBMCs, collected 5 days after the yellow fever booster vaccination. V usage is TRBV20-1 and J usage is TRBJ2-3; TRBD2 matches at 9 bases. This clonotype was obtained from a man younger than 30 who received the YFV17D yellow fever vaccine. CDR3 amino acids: CSAPGGRGGVDTQYF. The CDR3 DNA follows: TGCAGTGCCCCCGGGGGGCGGGGGGGAGTAGATACGCAGTATTTT.